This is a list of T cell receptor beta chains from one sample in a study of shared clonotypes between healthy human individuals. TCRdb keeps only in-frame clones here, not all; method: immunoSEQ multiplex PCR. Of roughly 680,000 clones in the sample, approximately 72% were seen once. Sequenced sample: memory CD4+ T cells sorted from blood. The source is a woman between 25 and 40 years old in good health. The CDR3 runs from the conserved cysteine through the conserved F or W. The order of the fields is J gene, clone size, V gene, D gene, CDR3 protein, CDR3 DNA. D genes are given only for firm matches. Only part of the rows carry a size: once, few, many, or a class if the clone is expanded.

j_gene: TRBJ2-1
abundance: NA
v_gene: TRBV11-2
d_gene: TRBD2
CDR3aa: CASSFGLAGEQFF
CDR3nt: TGTGCCAGCAGCTTTGGACTAGCGGGGGAGCAGTTCTTC

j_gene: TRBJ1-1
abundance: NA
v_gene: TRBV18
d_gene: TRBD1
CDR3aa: CASSWTGLSTEAFF
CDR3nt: TGTGCCAGCTCCTGGACAGGGTTATCCACTGAAGCTTTCTTT

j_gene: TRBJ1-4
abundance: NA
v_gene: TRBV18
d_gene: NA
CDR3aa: CASSPNQGVDEKLFF
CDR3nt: TGTGCCAGCTCACCGAATCAGGGCGTGGACGAAAAACTGTTTTTT

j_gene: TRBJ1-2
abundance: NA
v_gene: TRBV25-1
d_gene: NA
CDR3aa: CASSEWGANYGYTF
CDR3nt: TGTGCCAGCAGTGAATGGGGAGCTAACTATGGCTACACCTTC

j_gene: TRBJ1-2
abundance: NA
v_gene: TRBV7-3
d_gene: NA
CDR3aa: CASSLNDHGGGYGYTF
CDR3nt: TGTGCCAGCAGCTTAAATGATCATGGGGGCGGCTATGGCTACACCTTC

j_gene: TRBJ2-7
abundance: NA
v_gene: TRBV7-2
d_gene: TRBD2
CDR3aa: CASSLGLAGRGYEQYF
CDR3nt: TGTGCCAGCAGCTTGGGACTAGCGGGGAGGGGGTACGAGCAGTACTTC

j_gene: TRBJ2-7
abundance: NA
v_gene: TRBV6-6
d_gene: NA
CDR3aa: CASKGGDYEQYF
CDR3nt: TGTGCCAGCAAGGGGGGGGACTACGAGCAGTACTTC

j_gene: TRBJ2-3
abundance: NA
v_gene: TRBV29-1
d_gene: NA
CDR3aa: CSVDPGRLSTDTQYF
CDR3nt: TGCAGCGTTGACCCTGGGCGGCTTAGCACAGATACGCAGTATTTT

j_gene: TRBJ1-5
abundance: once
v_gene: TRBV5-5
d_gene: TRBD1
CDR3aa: CASSLYNRGAQPQHF
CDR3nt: TGTGCCAGCAGCTTGTACAACAGGGGAGCTCAGCCCCAGCATTTT

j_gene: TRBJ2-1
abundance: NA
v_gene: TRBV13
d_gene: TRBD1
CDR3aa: CASSQNAGRTGFNEQFF
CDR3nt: TGTGCCAGCAGCCAAAACGCCGGTAGGACAGGGTTCAATGAGCAGTTCTTC

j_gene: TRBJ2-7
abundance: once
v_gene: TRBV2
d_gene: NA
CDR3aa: CASSVQDSYEQYF
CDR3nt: TGTGCCAGCAGTGTACAGGACTCCTACGAGCAGTACTTC

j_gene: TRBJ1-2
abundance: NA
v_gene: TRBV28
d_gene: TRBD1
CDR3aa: CASSPGQDYGYTF
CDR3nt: TGTGCCAGCTCTCCAGGACAGGACTATGGCTACACCTTC

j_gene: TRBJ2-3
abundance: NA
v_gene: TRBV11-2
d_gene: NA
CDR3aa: CASSPSGPDTQYF
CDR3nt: TGTGCCAGCAGCCCAAGCGGCCCGGATACGCAGTATTTT

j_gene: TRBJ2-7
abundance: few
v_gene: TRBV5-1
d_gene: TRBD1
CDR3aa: CASSLRDRGDEQYF
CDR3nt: TGCGCCAGCAGCCTCCGGGACAGGGGGGACGAGCAGTACTTC

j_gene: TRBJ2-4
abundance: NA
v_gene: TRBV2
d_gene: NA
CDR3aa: CASLTMERLAKNIQYF
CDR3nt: TGTGCCAGCTTAACCATGGAACGACTAGCCAAAAACATTCAGTACTTC

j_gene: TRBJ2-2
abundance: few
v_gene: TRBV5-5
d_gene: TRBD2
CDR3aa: CASSWTSGGTGELFF
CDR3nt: TGTGCCAGCAGCTGGACTAGCGGAGGCACCGGGGAGCTGTTTTTT

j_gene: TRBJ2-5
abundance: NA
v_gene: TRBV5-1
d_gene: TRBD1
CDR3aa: CASSLAGDRGQETQYF
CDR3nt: TGCGCCAGCAGCTTGGCTGGGGACAGGGGCCAAGAGACCCAGTACTTC

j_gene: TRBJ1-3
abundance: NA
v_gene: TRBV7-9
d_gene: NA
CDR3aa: CASSLGDNTIYF
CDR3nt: TGTGCCAGCAGCTTGGGTGACAACACCATATATTTT

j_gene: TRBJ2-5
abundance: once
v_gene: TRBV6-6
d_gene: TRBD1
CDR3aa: CATSPGQGTYEQYF
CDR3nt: TGTGCCACGAGCCCGGGACAGGGAACATATGAGCAGTACTTC

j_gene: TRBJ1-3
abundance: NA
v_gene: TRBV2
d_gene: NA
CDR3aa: CASIRGSPTSGNTIYF
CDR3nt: TGTGCCAGCATCCGGGGCAGCCCAACCTCTGGAAACACCATATATTTT

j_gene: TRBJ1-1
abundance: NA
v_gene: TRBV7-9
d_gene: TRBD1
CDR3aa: CASSPDRAGAFF
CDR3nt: TGTGCCAGCAGCCCAGACAGGGCTGGAGCTTTCTTT

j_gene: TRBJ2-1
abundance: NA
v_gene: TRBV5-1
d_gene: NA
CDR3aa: CASSTNRVHEQFF
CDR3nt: TGCGCCAGCAGCACCAACAGGGTGCATGAGCAGTTCTTC

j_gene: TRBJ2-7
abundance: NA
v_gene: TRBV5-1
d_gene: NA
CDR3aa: CASSLPGRPYEQYF
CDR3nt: TGCGCCAGCAGCTTGCCAGGACGTCCCTACGAGCAGTACTTC

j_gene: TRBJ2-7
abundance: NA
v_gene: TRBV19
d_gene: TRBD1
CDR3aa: CASSATGTGSSYEQYF
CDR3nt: TGTGCCAGTAGTGCTACCGGGACAGGGAGCTCCTACGAGCAGTACTTC

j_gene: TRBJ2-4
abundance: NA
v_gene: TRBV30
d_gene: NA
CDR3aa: CAASSGIQNIQYF
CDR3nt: TGTGCCGCCAGTAGCGGAATACAAAACATTCAGTACTTC

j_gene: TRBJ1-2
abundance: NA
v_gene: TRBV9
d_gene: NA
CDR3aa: CASAKDTNYGYTF
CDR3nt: TGTGCCAGCGCGAAGGACACGAACTATGGCTACACCTTC

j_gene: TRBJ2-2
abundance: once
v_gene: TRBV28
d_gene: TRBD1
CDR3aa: CASSPGQGGELFF
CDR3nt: TGTGCCAGCAGCCCCGGACAGGGCGGGGAGCTGTTTTTT

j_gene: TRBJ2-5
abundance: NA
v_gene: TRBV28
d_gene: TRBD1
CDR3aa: CASLEGGDRETQYF
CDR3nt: TGTGCCAGCCTAGAAGGGGGCGACAGGGAGACCCAGTACTTC

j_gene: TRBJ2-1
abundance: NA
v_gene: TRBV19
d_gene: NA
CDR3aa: CASSLTSGVAVNEQFF
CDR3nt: TGTGCCAGTAGTCTCACCTCCGGGGTAGCCGTCAATGAGCAGTTCTTC

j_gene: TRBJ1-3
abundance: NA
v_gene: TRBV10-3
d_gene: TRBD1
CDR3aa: CAISGYGKGARGNTIYF
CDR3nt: TGTGCCATCAGTGGTTATGGGAAGGGGGCGCGTGGTAACACCATATATTTT

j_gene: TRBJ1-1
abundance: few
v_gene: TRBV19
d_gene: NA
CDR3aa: CASSERGPSAFF
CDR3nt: TGTGCCAGTAGCGAAAGGGGTCCCTCGGCTTTCTTT

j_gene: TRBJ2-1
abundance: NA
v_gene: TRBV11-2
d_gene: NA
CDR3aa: CASSSSAGDNEQFF
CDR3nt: TGTGCCAGCAGCTCCTCCGCAGGGGACAATGAGCAGTTCTTC

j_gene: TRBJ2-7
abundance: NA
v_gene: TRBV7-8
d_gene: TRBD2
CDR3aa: CASSLTRGIRTYEQYF
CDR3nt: TGTGCCAGCAGCTTAACGCGGGGGATTAGAACCTACGAGCAGTACTTC

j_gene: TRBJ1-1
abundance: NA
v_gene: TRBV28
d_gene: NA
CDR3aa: CASSSPSARGTEAFF
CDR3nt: TGTGCCAGCAGTTCCCCATCCGCCAGGGGCACTGAAGCTTTCTTT

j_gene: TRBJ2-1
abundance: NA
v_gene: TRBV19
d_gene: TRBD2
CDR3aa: CASSQYGGRATILSYNEQFF
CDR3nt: TGTGCCAGTAGCCAGTACGGGGGGAGGGCCACAATACTCTCCTACAATGAGCAGTTCTTC

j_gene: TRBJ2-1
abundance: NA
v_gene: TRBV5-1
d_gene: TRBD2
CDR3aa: CASTYSGSLWDEQFF
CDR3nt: TGCGCCAGCACATATAGCGGGAGCCTCTGGGATGAGCAGTTCTTC

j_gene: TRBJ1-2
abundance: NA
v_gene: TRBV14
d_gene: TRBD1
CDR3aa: CASSQAGTGPKYGYTF
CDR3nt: TGTGCCAGCAGCCAAGCCGGGACAGGGCCAAAGTATGGCTACACCTTC

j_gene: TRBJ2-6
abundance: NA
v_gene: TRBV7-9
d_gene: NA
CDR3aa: CASSFAGANVLTF
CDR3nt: TGTGCCAGTAGCTTTGCTGGGGCCAACGTCCTGACTTTC

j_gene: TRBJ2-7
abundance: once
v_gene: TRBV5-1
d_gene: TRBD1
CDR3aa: CASTPGQGNDYEQYF
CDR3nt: TGCGCCAGCACCCCGGGACAGGGGAACGACTACGAGCAGTACTTC

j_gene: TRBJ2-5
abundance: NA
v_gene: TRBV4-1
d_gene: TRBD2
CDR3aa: CASSQERASGEGETQYF
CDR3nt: TGCGCCAGCAGCCAAGAAAGAGCTAGCGGAGAGGGGGAGACCCAGTACTTC

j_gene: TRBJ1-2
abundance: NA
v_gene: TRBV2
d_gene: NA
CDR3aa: CASIKLGWGYTF
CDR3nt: TGTGCCAGCATTAAATTAGGATGGGGCTACACCTTC

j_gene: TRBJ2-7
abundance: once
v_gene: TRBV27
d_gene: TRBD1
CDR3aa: CASSARQGRSYEQYF
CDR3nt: TGTGCCAGCAGTGCTCGACAGGGGAGGTCCTACGAGCAGTACTTC

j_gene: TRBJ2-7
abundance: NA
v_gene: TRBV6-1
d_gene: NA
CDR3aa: CAVGQGWNYEQYF
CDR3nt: TGTGCCGTGGGGCAGGGCTGGAACTACGAGCAGTACTTC

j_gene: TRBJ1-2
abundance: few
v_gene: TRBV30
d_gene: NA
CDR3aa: CAWSVAPSGYTF
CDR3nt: TGTGCCTGGAGTGTAGCACCTTCTGGCTACACCTTC

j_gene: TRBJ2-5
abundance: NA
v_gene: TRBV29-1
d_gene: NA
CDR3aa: CSVRLGSGEETQYF
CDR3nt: TGCAGCGTTAGGCTGGGCAGCGGAGAAGAGACCCAGTACTTC

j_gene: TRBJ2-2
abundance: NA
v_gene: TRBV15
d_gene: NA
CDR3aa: CATSRPDTGELFF
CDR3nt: TGTGCCACCAGCAGACCCGACACTGGGGAGCTGTTTTTT

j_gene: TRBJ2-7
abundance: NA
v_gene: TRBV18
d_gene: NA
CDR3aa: CASSPSREYEQYF
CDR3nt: TGTGCCAGCTCACCGTCGCGTGAGTACGAGCAGTACTTC

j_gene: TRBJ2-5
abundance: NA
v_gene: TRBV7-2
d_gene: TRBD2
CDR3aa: CASSFSGRVSVETQYF
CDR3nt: TGTGCCAGCAGCTTTAGCGGGAGGGTATCGGTCGAGACCCAGTACTTC

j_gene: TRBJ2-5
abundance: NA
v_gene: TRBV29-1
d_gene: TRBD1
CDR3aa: CSADRGRETQYF
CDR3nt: TGCAGCGCGGACAGGGGGCGAGAGACCCAGTACTTC

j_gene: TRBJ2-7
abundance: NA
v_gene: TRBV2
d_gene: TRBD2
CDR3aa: CASKRGLSYEQYF
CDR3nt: TGTGCCAGCAAGCGGGGCCTCTCCTACGAGCAGTACTTC